This T cell receptor beta chain was obtained from a study of circulating and synovial CD4+ cells in juvenile arthritis (dated 2014 in TCRdb). Study-level background: TCRbeta CDR3 repertoires of circulating HLA-DR+ CD4 T cells, bulk blood CD4 T cells and synovial CD4 T cells were compared within each patient. The goal of repertoire sequencing was to confirm that a circulating synovial-like CD4 T cell subset was enriched in synovial clonotypes.

Concerning this clone itself: Its antigen is unknown. Base qualities are not provided; no much larger clone lies one nucleotide away.

The sequenced samples were obtained from patients with active juvenile idiopathic arthritis. Sorting was carried out immediately after cells were thawed, and dead cells were excluded with Live/Dead Fixable Near-IR Stain. The method behind the library was the immunoSEQ multiplex PCR assay. TCRbeta CDR3 sequencing was carried out by an external provider as a commercial service. Under the source paper's analysis protocol: The analyses relied on productive nucleotide sequences along with amino acid sequences obtained through in silico translation. Diversity was measured as Renyi entropy over a range of alpha values, and the median of 200 repeated subsamples was taken to equalise sample size. For clustering, the distance between each pair of repertoires was computed as one minus the Chao-modified Jaccard index, which corrected for under-sampling. Frequency-weighted overlap with synovial clonotypes was calculated across 200 sample sizes, using 200 draws without replacement for each, and the value reported was the one at the size of the smaller sample. As stored in TCRdb, this immuneACCESS dataset retains in-frame rearrangements with V and J assigned. A fraction of the clones does not appear; measured against another copy, unresolved V genes explain less than half of the discrepancy, and the remainder lacks a known reason. D and trimming come from the DNA, and the V and J calls and clone size come from that table. The sample profile shows about 3,600 clones; approximately 80% of them were found once. 3% to 3.5% of the sample lies in the top ten.

Broad study findings and their caveats: The difference between circulating pathogenic-like lymphocytes and bulk blood T cells was not detected by traditional Vbeta family usage analysis. Synovial and circulating pathogenic-like lymphocyte repertoires were less diverse than bulk blood CD4 repertoires, with some CPL samples as oligoclonal as synovium. CPL and bulk blood CD4 samples differed in T cell genome counts by at least an order of magnitude, so sample-size effects were addressed. Since overlap with synovium went up as sequencing depth increased, the measured fractions of shared clonotypes likely underestimated the full repertoire overlap. Circulating pathogenic-like lymphocytes clustered with synovial T cells and shared a substantially higher fraction of CDR3 sequences with synovium than bulk blood.

The CDR3 measures 14 amino acids from cysteine to phenylalanine. Left in the record is the CDR3 DNA by itself, 42 bases read in frame from the first base. CDR1 and CDR2, per the germline V gene (reference sequence), are MNHEY and SMNVEV. V and J are truncated by 5 bases and 7 bases respectively, leaving an intervening sequence of 18 bases. What was sequenced was CD4+ T cells from synovial fluid. The chain joins TRBV27 to TRBJ2-7; TRBD2 is a possible D gene, resting on 6 matching bases. The clonotype comes from a human donor with juvenile idiopathic arthritis. The nucleotide sequence reads TGTGCCAGCAGTCTTCCGGGTAATCGGGGGGAGCAGTACTTC. This gives the protein CASSLPGNRGEQYF.